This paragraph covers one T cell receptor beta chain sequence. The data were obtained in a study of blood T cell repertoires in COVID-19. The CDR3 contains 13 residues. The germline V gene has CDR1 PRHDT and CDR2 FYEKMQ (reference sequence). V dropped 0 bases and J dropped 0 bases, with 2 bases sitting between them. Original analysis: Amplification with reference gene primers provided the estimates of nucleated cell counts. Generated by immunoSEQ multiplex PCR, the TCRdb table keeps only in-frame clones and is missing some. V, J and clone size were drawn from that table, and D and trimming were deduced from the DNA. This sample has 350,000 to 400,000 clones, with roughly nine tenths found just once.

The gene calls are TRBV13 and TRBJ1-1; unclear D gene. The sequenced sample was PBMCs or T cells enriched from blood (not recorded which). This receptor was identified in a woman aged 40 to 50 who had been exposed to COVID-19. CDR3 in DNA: TGTGCCAGCAGCTTAGGTATGAACACTGAAGCTTTCTTT. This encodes CASSLGMNTEAFF.